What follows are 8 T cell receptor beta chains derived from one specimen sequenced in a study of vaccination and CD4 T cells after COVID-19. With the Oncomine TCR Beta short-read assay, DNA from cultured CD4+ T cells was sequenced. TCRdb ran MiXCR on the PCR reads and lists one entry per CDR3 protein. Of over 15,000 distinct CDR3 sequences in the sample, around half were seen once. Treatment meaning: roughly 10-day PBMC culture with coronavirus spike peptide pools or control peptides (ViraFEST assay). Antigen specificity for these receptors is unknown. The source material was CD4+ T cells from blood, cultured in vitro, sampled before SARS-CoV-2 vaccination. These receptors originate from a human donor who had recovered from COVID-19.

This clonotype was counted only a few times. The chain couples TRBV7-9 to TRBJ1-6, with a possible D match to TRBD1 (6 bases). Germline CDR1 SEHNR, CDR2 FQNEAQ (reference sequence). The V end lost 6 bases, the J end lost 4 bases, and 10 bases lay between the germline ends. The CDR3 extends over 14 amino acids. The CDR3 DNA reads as TGTGCCAGCAGTAAAACAGGGTATAATTCACCCCTCCACTTT. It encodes CASSKTGYNSPLHF.

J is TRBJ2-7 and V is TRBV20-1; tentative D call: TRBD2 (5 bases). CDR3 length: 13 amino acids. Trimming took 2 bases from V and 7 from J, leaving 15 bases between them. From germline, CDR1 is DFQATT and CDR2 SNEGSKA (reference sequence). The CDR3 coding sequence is TGCAGTGCTAGATGGGCTAGCCCCCGGGAGCAGTACTTC. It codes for CSARWASPREQYF.

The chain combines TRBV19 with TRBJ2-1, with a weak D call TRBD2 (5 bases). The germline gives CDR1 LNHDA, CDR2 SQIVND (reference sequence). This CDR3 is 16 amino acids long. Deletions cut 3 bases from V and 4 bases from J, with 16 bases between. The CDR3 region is CASSMEASRRYNEQFF. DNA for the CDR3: TGTGCCAGTAGTATGGAGGCTAGCCGGAGGTACAATGAGCAGTTCTTC.

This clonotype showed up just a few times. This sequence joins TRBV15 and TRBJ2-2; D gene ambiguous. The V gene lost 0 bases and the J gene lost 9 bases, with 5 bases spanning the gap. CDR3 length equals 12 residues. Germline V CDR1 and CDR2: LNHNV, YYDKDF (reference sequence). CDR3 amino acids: CATSRDYRELFF. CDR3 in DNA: TGTGCCACCAGCAGAGATTACCGGGAGCTGTTTTTT.

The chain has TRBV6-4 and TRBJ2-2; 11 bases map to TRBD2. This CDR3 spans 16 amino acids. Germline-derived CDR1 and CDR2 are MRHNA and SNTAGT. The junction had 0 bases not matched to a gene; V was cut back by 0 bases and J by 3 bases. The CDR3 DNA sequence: TGTGCCAGCAGTGACTCGACTAGCGGGGACACCGGGGAGCTGTTTTTT. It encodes CASSDSTSGDTGELFF.

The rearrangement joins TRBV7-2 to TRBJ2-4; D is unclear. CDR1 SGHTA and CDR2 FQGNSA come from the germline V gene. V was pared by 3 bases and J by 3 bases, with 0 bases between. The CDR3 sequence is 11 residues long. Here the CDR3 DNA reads TGTGCCAGCAGCTTCAAAAACATTCAGTACTTC. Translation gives CASSFKNIQYF.

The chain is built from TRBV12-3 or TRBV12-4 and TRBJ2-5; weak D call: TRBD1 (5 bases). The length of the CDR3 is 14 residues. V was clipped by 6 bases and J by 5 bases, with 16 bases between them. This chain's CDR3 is CASRRDSPTETQYF. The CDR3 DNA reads TGTGCCAGCAGGCGCGACAGCCCCACGGAGACCCAGTACTTC.

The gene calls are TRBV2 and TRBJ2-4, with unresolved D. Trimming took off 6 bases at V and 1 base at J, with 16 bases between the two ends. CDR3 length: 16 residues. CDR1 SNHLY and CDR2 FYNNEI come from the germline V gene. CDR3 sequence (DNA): TGTGCCAGCAGCCCTACTCCTTTACTTGCCAAAAACATTCAGTACTTC. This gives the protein CASSPTPLLAKNIQYF.